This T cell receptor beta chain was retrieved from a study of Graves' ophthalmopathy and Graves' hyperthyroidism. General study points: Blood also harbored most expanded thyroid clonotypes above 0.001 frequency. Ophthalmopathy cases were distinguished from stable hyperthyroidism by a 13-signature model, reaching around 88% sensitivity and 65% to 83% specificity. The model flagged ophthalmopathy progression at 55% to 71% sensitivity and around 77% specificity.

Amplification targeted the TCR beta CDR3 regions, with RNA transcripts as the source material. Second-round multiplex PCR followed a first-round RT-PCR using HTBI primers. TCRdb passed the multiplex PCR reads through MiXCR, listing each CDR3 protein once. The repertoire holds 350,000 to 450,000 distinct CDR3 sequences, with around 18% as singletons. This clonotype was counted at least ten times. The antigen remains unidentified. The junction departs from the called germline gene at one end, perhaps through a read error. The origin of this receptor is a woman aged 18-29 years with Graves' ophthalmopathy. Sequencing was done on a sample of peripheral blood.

Written as DNA, the CDR3 is TGTGCTAGCAGCCCCAATGTAGGGGGAGGGCCACCCTACGAGCAGTACTTC. This codes for CASSPNVGGGPPYEQYF. V and J are TRBV7-7 and TRBJ2-7; tentative D call: TRBD2 (7 bases). CDR3 size: 17 residues. The V gene's germline CDR1 is SSHAT and CDR2 FNYEAQ (reference sequence).